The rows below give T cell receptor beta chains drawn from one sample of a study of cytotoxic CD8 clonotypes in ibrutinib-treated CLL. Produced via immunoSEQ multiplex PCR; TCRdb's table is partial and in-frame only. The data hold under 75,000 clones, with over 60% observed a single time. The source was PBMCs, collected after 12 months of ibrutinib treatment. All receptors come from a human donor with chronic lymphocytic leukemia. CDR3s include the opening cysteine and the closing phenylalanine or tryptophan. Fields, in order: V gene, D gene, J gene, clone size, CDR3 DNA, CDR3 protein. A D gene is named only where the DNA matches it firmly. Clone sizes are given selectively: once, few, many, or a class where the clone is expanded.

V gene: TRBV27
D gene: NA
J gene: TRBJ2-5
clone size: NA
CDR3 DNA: TGTGCCAGCAGAAAAAGGGAGACCCAGTACTTC
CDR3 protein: CASRKRETQYF

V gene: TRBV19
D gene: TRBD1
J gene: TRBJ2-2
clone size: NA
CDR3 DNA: TGTGCCTCGACAGGGTCCGGCGGGGAGCTGTTTTTT
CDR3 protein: CASTGSGGELFF

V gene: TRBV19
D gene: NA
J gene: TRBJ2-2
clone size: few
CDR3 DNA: TGTGCCAGTAACGACAGAAACACCGGGGAGCTGTTTTTT
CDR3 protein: CASNDRNTGELFF

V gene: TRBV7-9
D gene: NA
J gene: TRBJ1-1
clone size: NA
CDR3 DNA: TGTGCCAGCAGAACTAGCCAGGGGAGGAACACTGAAGCTTTCTTT
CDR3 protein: CASRTSQGRNTEAFF

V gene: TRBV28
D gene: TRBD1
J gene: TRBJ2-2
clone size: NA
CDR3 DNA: TGTGCCAGCAGTTTGATATTCGGGACAGAGAACACCGGGGAGCTGTTTTTT
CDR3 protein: CASSLIFGTENTGELFF

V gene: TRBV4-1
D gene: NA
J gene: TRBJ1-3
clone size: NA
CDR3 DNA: TGCGCCAGCAGCCAAGATCCGAGCGACAGTGGAAACACCATATATTTT
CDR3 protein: CASSQDPSDSGNTIYF

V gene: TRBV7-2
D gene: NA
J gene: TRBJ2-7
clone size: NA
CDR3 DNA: TGTGCCAGCAGCTTAGGGACGCGGGAGCAGTACTTC
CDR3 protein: CASSLGTREQYF

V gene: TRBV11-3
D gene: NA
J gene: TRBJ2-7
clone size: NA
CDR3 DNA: TGTGCCAGCAGCTTGGACTTCTTGCACGAGCAGTACTTC
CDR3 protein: CASSLDFLHEQYF

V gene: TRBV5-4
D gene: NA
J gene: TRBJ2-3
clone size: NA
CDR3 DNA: TGTGCCAGCAGCCGGGACAGCACAGATACGCAGTATTTT
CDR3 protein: CASSRDSTDTQYF

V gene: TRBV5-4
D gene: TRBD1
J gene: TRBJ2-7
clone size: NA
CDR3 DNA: TGTGCCAGCAGCCCCGGACAGGGGGTTTTCTACGAGCAGTACTTC
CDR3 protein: CASSPGQGVFYEQYF

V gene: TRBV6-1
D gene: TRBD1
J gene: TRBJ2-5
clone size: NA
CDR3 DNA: TGTGCCAGCAGCAGGGGGCGGGTGGAAGAGACCCAGTACTTC
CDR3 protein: CASSRGRVEETQYF

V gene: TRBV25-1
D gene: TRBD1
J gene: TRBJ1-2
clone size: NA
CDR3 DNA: TGTGCCAGCAGAAAGTCGGGACAGGGGTTCGGCTACACCTTC
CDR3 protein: CASRKSGQGFGYTF

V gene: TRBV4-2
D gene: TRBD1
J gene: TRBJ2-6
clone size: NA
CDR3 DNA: TGTGCCAGCAGCCAACCACTCCAAGGACAGGGAGCCTCTGGGGCCAACGTCCTGACTTTC
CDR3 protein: CASSQPLQGQGASGANVLTF

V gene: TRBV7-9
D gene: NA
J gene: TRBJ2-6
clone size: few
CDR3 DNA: TGTGCCAGCAGCTTAGGACAGGCCGTCCGGGCCAACGTCCTGACTTTC
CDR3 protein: CASSLGQAVRANVLTF

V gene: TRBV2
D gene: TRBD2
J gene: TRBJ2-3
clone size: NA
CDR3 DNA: TGTGCCAGCAGGTTGTTAGCGGGAGGTTTAGATACGCAGTATTTT
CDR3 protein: CASRLLAGGLDTQYF

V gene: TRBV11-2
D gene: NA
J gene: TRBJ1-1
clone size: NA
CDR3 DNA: TGTGCCAGCAGCTCAAACAGCGGGGTGGACACTGAAGCTTTCTTT
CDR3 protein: CASSSNSGVDTEAFF

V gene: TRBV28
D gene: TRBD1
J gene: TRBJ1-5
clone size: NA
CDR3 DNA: TGTGCCAGCAGTTTAGCCCCCTTTTCAGGGGGTAATCAGCCCCAGCATTTT
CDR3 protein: CASSLAPFSGGNQPQHF

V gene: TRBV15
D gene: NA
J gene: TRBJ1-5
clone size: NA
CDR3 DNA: TGTGCCACCAGCAGAGATCTAGGTCAGGGATGGCAGCCCCAGCATTTT
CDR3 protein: CATSRDLGQGWQPQHF